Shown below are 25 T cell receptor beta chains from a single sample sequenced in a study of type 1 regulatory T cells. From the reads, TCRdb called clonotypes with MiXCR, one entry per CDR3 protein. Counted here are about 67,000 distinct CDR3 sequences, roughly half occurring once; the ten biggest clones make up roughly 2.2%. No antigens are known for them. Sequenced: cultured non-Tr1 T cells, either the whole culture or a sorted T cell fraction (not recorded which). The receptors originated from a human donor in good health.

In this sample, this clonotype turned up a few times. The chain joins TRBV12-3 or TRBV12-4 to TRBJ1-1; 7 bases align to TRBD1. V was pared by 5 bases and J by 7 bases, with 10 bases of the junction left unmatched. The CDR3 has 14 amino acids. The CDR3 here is CASSPTKGADEAFF. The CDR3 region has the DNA TGTGCCAGCAGTCCTACTAAGGGGGCGGATGAAGCTTTCTTT.

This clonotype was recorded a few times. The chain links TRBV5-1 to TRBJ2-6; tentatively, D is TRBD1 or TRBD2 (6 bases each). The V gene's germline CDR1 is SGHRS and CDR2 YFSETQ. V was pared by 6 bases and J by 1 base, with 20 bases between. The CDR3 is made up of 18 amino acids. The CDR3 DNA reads TGCGCCAGCACGTATTTGGGGGGCCGCCCTTCTGGGGCCAACGTCCTGACTTTC. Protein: CASTYLGGRPSGANVLTF.

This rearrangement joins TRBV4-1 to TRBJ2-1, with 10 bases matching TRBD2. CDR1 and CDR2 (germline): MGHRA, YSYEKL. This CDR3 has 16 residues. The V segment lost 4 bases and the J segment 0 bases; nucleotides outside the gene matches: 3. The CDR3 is CASSPKRGGSYNEQFF. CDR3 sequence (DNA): TGCGCCAGCAGCCCTAAGCGGGGGGGCTCCTACAATGAGCAGTTCTTC.

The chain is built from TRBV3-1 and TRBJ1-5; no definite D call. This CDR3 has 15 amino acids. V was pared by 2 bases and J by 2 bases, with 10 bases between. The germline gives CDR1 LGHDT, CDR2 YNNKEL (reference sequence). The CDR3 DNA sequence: TGTGCCAGCAGCCAAACTCGGGGTGGCAATCAGCCCCAGCATTTT. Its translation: CASSQTRGGNQPQHF.

Here the CDR3 DNA reads TGTGCCAGTAGTATCCCCCTTCGCAAAACCTCGGGGGCCAACGTCCTGACTTTC. It yields the protein CASSIPLRKTSGANVLTF. V is TRBV19 and J is TRBJ2-6; D is ambiguous. The CDR3 length is 18 residues. V gave up 3 bases and J gave up 4 bases, with 19 bases separating them. CDR1 LNHDA and CDR2 SQIVND come from the germline V gene (reference sequence).

CDR3 residues: CASSLSGAAYEQYF. DNA for the CDR3: TGTGCCAGCAGCTTAAGCGGGGCAGCCTACGAGCAGTACTTC. The J gene is TRBJ2-7, the V gene TRBV7-9; 7 nucleotides match TRBD2. The ends lost 2 bases at V and 2 bases at J; junction bases unmatched: 3. This CDR3 has 14 residues. CDR1 is SEHNR and CDR2 is FQNEAQ in the germline V gene (reference sequence).

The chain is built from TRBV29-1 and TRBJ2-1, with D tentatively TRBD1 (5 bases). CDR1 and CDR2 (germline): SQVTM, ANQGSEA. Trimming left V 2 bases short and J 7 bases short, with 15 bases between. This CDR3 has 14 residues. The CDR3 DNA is TGCAGCGTTGAAACAGGAGTGTTTTATAATGAGCAGTTCTTC. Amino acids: CSVETGVFYNEQFF.

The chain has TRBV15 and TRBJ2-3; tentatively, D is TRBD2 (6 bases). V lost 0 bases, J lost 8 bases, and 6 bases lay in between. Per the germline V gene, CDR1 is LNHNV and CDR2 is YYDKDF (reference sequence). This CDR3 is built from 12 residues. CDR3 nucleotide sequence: TGTGCCACCAGCAGAGAGGAGGGTACGCAGTATTTT. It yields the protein CATSREEGTQYF.

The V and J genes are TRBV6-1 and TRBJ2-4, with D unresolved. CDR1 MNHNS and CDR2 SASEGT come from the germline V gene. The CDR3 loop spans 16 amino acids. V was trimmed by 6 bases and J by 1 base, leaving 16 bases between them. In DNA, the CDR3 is TGTGCCAGCAGGGTACCAGGATTATCGGCCAAAAACATTCAGTACTTC. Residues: CASRVPGLSAKNIQYF.

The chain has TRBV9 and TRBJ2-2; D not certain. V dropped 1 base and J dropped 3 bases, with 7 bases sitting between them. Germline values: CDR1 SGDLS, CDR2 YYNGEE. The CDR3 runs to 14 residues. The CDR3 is CASSVKTDTGELFF. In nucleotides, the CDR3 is TGTGCCAGCAGCGTAAAAACAGACACCGGGGAGCTGTTTTTT.

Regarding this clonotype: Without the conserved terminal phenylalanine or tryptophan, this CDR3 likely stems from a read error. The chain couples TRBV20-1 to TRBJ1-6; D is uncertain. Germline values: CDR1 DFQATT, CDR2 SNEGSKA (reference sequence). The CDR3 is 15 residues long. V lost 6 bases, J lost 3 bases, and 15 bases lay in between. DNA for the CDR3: TGCAGTGCGAGCCCCGGCCAGCGCTATAATTCACCCCTCCACCTT. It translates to CSASPGQRYNSPLHL.

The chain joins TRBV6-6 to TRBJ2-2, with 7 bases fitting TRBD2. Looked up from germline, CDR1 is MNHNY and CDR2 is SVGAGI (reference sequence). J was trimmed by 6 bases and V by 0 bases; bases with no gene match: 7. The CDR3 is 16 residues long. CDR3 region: CASSYSSKGGPGELFF. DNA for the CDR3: TGTGCCAGCAGTTACTCGAGCAAGGGAGGGCCCGGGGAGCTGTTTTTT.

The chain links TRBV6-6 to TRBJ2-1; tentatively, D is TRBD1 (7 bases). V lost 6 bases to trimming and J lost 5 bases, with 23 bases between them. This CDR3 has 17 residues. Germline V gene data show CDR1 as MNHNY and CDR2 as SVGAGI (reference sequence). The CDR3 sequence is CASRTRKSGGLDNEQFF. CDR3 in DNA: TGTGCCAGCAGGACTAGGAAGTCAGGGGGTTTAGACAATGAGCAGTTCTTC.

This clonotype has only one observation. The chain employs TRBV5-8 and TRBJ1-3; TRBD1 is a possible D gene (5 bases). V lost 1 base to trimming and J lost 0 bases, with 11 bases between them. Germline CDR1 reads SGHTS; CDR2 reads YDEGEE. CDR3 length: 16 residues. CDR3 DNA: TGTGCCAGCAGCTTGTTGGGACGACACTCTGGAAACACCATATATTTT. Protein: CASSLLGRHSGNTIYF.

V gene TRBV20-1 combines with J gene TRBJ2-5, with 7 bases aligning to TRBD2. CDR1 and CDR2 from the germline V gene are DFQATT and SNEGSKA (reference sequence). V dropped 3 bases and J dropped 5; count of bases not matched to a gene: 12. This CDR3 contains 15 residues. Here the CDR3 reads CSARVREALRETQYF. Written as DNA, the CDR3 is TGCAGTGCTAGGGTCCGGGAGGCACTGAGGGAGACCCAGTACTTC.

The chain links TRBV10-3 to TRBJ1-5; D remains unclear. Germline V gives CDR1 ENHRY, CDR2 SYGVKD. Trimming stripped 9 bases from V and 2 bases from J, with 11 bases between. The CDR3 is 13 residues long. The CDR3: CAIWREGNQPQHF. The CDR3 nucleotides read TGTGCCATTTGGCGGGAGGGCAATCAGCCCCAGCATTTT.

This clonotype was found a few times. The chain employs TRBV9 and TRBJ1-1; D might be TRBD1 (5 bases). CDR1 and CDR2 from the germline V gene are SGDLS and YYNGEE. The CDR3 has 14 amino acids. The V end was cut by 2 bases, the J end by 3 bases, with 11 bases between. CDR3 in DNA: TGTGCCAGCAGCGTGGGGGTTAGGGACACTGAAGCTTTCTTT. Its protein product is CASSVGVRDTEAFF.

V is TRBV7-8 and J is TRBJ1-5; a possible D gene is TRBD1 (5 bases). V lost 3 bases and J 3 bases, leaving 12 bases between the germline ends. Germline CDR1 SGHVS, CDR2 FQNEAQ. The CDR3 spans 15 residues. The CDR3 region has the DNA TGTGCCAGCAGCTTCGGGGCCTCGGACAATCAGCCCCAGCATTTT. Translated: CASSFGASDNQPQHF.

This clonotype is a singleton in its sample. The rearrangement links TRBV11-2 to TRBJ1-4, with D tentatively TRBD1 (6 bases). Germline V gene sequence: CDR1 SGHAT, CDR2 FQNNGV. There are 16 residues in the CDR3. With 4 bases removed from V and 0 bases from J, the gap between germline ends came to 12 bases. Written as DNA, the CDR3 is TGTGCCAGCAGCTCAGGGGCTAAGGCAACTAATGAAAAACTGTTTTTT. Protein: CASSSGAKATNEKLFF.

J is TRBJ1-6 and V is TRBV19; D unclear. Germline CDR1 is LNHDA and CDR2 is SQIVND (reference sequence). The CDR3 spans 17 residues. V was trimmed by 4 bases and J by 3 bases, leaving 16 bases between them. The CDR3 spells CASSKPAADHYNSPLHF. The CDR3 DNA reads TGTGCCAGTAGTAAGCCGGCCGCCGATCACTATAATTCACCCCTCCACTTT. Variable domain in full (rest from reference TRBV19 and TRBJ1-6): DGGITQSPKYLFRKEGQNVTLSCEQNLNHDAMYWYRQDPGQGLRLIYYSQIVNDFQKGDIAEGYSVSREKKESFPLTVTSAQKNPTAFYLCASSKPAADHYNSPLHFGNGTRLTVT.

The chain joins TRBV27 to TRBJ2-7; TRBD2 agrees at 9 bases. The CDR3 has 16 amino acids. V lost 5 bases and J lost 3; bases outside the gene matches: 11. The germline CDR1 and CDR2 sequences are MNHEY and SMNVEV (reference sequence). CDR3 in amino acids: CASSRIPGTSFYEQYF. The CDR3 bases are TGTGCCAGCAGTCGCATCCCCGGGACTAGCTTCTACGAGCAGTACTTC.

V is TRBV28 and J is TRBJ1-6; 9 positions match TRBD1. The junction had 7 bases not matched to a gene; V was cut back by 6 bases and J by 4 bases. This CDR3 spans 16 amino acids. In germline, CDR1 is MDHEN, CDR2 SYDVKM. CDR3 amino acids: CASSPTQGAYNSPLHF. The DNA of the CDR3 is TGTGCCAGCAGCCCTACACAGGGGGCATATAATTCACCCCTCCACTTT. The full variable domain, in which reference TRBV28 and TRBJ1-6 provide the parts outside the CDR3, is DVKVTQSSRYLVKRTGEKVFLECVQDMDHENMFWYRQDPGLGLRLIYFSYDVKMKEKGDIPEGYSVSREKKERFSLILESASTNQTSMYLCASSPTQGAYNSPLHFGNGTRLTVT.

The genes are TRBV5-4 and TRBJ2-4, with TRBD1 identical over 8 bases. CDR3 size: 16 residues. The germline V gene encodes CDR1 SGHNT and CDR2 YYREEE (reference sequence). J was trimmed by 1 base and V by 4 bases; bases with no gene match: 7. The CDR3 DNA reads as TGTGCCAGCAGCCTTTGGACAGGGATGGCCAAAAACATTCAGTACTTC. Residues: CASSLWTGMAKNIQYF.

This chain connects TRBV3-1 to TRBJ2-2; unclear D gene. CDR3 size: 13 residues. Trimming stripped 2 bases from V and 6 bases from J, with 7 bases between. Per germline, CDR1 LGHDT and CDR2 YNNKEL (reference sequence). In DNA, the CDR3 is TGTGCCAGCAGCCAATCTAAGGCCGGGGAGCTGTTTTTT. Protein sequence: CASSQSKAGELFF.

The CDR3 protein is CASSLGLPGQGAATEAFF. In nucleotides, the CDR3 is TGTGCCAGCAGTTTAGGTCTCCCGGGACAGGGGGCGGCCACTGAAGCTTTCTTT. The J gene is TRBJ1-1, the V gene TRBV27, with 12 positions matching TRBD1. CDR1 and CDR2 (germline): MNHEY, SMNVEV (reference sequence). The V and J ends lost 2 bases and 4 bases, in that order; junction bases with no gene match: 11. CDR3 length equals 18 residues.